Listed below are T cell receptor beta chains from one sample, sequenced in a study of T cell responses to AZD1222 COVID-19 vaccine. The protocol was immunoSEQ multiplex PCR, while the TCRdb copy is restricted to in-frame clones and leaves out a portion. The table shows about 54,000 clones, with around 92% occurring only once. Material: peripheral blood, obtained 28 days after the second AZD1222 dose. The receptor set was obtained from an adult who received the AZD1222 COVID-19 vaccine. Both conserved end residues are part of each CDR3. Each record gives: J gene, D gene, V gene, clone size, CDR3 protein, CDR3 DNA. The D gene is left open where the match is weak. Rows may omit the clone size; those that give it use once, few, many or a size class.

TRBJ1-2,TRBD1,TRBV11-2,NA,CASSLGQGYGYTF,TGTGCCAGCAGCTTGGGACAGGGGTACGGCTACACCTTC
TRBJ2-1,NA,TRBV2,NA,CASSEDGWSSYNEQFF,TGTGCCAGCAGTGAAGATGGATGGAGCTCCTACAATGAGCAGTTCTTC
TRBJ1-1,NA,TRBV6-1,NA,CASSEKGKITEAFF,TGTGCCAGCAGTGAAAAAGGGAAGATCACTGAAGCTTTCTTT
TRBJ1-3,NA,TRBV3-1/TRBV3-2,NA,CASSQGSQTSSGNTIYF,TGTGCCAGCAGCCAAGGGAGTCAGACCAGCTCTGGAAACACCATATATTTT
TRBJ1-1,NA,TRBV30,once,CAWSAGVEGEAFF,TGTGCCTGGAGTGCCGGGGTAGAGGGCGAAGCTTTCTTT
TRBJ2-7,NA,TRBV6-6,NA,CASSHEGTASQMSKYF,TGTGCCAGCAGTCACGAGGGGACTGCCTCTCAAATGTCGAAGTACTTC
TRBJ2-1,NA,TRBV24-1,NA,CATSEGSEGHNEQFF,TGTGCCACCAGTGAGGGTAGCGAGGGGCACAATGAGCAGTTCTTC
TRBJ1-1,NA,TRBV4-1,NA,CASSQVTGNAEAFF,TGCGCCAGCAGCCAAGTCACAGGGAATGCTGAAGCTTTCTTT
TRBJ1-1,NA,TRBV12-3/TRBV12-4,NA,CASSFPRGEAFF,TGTGCCAGCAGTTTCCCCAGGGGAGAAGCTTTCTTT
TRBJ2-3,NA,TRBV4-2,NA,CASSPGPTADTQYF,TGTGCCAGCAGCCCGGGCCCTACGGCAGATACGCAGTATTTT
TRBJ2-7,TRBD1,TRBV6-6,NA,CASRTQETGGGFEQYF,TGTGCCAGCAGAACACAAGAGACAGGGGGCGGTTTCGAGCAGTACTTC
TRBJ1-5,NA,TRBV11-2,NA,CASSLSGDSNQPQHF,TGTGCCAGCAGTCTCAGCGGGGATAGCAATCAGCCCCAGCATTTT